This T cell receptor (beta chain) was sequenced for a study of cytomegalovirus exposure and HLA in healthy donors. Whole-study results and caveats: In vitro, three CMV-associated chains proved specific for CMV antigens. One variant, a missense change in DCLRE1C, was linked in a later analysis to TCR beta V- and J-gene trimming. According to reports, the classifier identified cytomegalovirus status with high specificity and sensitivity. Near-uniform donor sequencing depth was presumed by presence/absence analyses.

As to this clone: Its specificity is unknown.

A multiplex PCR was run with 60 Vbeta primers and 13 Jbeta primers. Produced via immunoSEQ multiplex PCR; TCRdb's table is partial and in-frame only. Of roughly 190,000 clones in the sample, 78% are singletons; the top ten hold 2.9%. Trimming took 6 bases from V and 5 from J; bases not matched to a gene: 7. This CDR3 comprises 15 residues. Germline-derived CDR1 and CDR2 are MNHEY and SVGAGI. The source material was PBMCs. This TCR derives from a female donor in good health and CMV-seronegative. This chain joins TRBV6-5 and TRBJ2-1; TRBD1 agrees at 10 bases. CDR3 amino acids: CASSNDRGRDNEQFF. In DNA form, the CDR3 reads TGTGCCAGCAGCAACGACAGGGGGCGTGACAATGAGCAGTTCTTC.